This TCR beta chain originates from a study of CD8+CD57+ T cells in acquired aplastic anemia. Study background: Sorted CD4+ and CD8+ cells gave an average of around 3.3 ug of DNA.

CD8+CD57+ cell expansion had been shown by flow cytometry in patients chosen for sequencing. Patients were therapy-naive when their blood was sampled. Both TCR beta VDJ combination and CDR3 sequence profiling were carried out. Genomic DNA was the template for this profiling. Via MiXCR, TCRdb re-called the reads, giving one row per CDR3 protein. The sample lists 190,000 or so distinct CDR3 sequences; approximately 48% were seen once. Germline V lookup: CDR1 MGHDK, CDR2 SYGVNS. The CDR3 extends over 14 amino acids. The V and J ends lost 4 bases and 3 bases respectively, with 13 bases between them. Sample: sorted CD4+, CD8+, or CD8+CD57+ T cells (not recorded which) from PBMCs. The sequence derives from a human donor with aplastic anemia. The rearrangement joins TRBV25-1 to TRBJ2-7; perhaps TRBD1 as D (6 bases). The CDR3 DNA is TGTGCCAGCAGTGGGCCTCAGGGGTTCTACGAGCAGTACTTC. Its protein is CASSGPQGFYEQYF.